These T cell receptor beta chains were read from a single sample in a study of PD-L1 blockade in urothelial cancer. Assay used: immunoSEQ multiplex PCR; TCRdb lists only in-frame clones, some missing. The sample consists of about 25,000 clones, approximately 77% of them appearing once. The specimen comprised PBMCs, sampled around atezolizumab (anti-PD-L1) treatment. The receptors shown here come from a man between 65 and 80 years old with urothelial cancer. Each CDR3 is given with its conserved first and last residue.

v_call	j_call	cdr3_aa
TRBV9	TRBJ2-5	CASSVSGNSPETQYF
TRBV27	TRBJ2-1	CASSPLAGERMWGQFF
TRBV7-9	TRBJ2-7	CASSLDRVEQYF
TRBV4-3	TRBJ2-2	CASSQGATGANTGELFF
TRBV7-2	TRBJ2-3	CASRGLSGGSTDTQYF
TRBV6-7	TRBJ1-2	CASSYSIRHDGYTF
TRBV25-1	TRBJ1-1	CASDPGTGGRIGTFF
TRBV7-9	TRBJ2-5	CASSPPTGGNQETQYF
TRBV27	TRBJ2-3	CASSWGPFTDTQYF
TRBV5-4	TRBJ1-4	CASSGPDRGDEKLFF
TRBV7-2	TRBJ1-3	CASSVSRTTSGNTIYF
TRBV7-6	TRBJ1-1	CASSPSWTGREAFF
TRBV14	TRBJ2-1	CASSQGLAGVSEQFF
TRBV29-1	TRBJ2-1	CSVEVQGAHEQFF
TRBV9	TRBJ2-1	CASSVDGAGSNYNEQFF
TRBV10-3	TRBJ2-7	CAIRSLTSGSSYEQYF
TRBV11-2	TRBJ1-2	CASSLGKGRGYGYTF
TRBV11-2	TRBJ2-7	CASSLGVRVAGYEQYF